These 3 T cell receptor beta chains share one sample of origin, sequenced in a study of blood T cell repertoires in COVID-19. Assay: immunoSEQ multiplex PCR; the TCRdb copy retains only in-frame clones and omits some. The sample shows 250,000 or so clones, nearly 90% of them seen only once. Material: peripheral blood. These receptors all stem from a man younger than 35 with active or convalescent COVID-19.

V and J are TRBV5-1 and TRBJ2-2; possibly TRBD1 for D (6 bases). V lost 4 bases and J 4 bases, leaving 14 bases between the germline ends. This CDR3 is built from 15 residues. Germline values: CDR1 SGHRS, CDR2 YFSETQ. CDR3 DNA: TGCGCCAGCAGCGACACTACAGGGAGCACCGGGGAGCTGTTTTTT. As protein: CASSDTTGSTGELFF.

The J gene is TRBJ1-2, the V gene TRBV29-1; D gene unclear. The CDR3 is made up of 13 amino acids. The germline V gene has CDR1 SQVTM and CDR2 ANQGSEA. V was clipped by 6 bases and J by 0 bases, with 11 bases between them. The CDR3 loop reads CSVPPGTNYGYTF. The CDR3 region has the DNA TGCAGCGTCCCCCCGGGAACTAACTATGGCTACACCTTC.

This clone was detected only a few times. CDR3 region: CASSLDPNYGYTF. In DNA form, the CDR3 reads TGTGCCAGCAGCCTAGACCCCAACTATGGCTACACCTTC. The V gene is TRBV6-6, the J gene TRBJ1-2, with D hard to call. The CDR3 is 13 residues long. Germline V gives CDR1 MNHNY, CDR2 SVGAGI (reference sequence). V lost 6 bases and J 2 bases, leaving 10 bases between the germline ends.